The sample holds a few counts of the clone carrying this T cell receptor (beta chain). Its antigen is still unknown. It may be a read error: a sequence one base away is much more abundant. Axillary draining lymph nodes of breast cancer patients supplied the node samples. CDR3 length: 14 amino acids. Germline assignment: CDR1 SGHTA and CDR2 FQGNSA. TCRdb recomputed calls from the multiplex PCR reads with MiXCR, one row per CDR3 protein. Of about 80,000 distinct CDR3 sequences in the sample, roughly a fifth were seen once. This sample is drawn from a study of breast tumors, draining lymph nodes, adjacent tissues. Study-wide points: The lymph node origin of tumor T cells was framed as consistent with a hypothesis, not demonstrated. Tumor and nontumor repertoires were significantly more similar in luminal-like than in basal-like breast cancer. Data fit most tumor T cells coming from lymph node, expanding in tumor.

Sample: axillary lymph node tissue. The receptor comes from a female donor with breast cancer. Some clones in this sample may be carry-over from other donors' samples. The V gene is TRBV7-2, the J gene TRBJ1-5; D remains unclear. CDR3 sequence reads: CAGSSGVWDQPQHF. In DNA, the CDR3 is TGTGCCGGCAGCTCCGGGGTTTGGGATCAGCCCCAGCATTTT. The entire variable domain, with the rest obtained from reference TRBV7-2 and TRBJ1-5, is as follows: GAGVSQSPSNKVTEKGKDVELRCDPISGHTALYWYRQSLGQGLEFLIYFQGNSAPDKSGLPSDRFSAERTGGSVSTLTIQRTQQEDSAVYLCAGSSGVWDQPQHFGDGTRLSIL.